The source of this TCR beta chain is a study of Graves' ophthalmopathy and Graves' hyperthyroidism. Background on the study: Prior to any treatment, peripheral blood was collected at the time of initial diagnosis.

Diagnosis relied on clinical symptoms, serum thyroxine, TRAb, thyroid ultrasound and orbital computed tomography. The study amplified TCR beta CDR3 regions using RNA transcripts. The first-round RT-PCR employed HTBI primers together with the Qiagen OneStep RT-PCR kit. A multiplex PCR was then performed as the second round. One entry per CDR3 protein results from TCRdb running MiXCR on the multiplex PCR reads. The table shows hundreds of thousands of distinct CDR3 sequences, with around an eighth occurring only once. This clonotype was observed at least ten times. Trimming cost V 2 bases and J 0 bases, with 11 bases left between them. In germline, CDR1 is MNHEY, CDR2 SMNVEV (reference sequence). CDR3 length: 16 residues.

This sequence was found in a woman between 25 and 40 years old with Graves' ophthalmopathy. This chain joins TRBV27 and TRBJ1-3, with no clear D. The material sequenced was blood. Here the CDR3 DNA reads TGTGCCAGCAGTTTAAATCATGACCGCTCTGGAAACACCATATATTTT. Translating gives CASSLNHDRSGNTIYF.